The rows below give T cell receptor beta chains drawn from one sample of a study of control samples from healthy donors and cancer patients. TCRdb keeps only in-frame clones here, not all; method: immunoSEQ multiplex PCR. Altogether roughly 140,000 clones are present, roughly 92% being singletons, with the ten largest covering more than 2%. Material for sequencing was blood. The receptors here all came from a man aged 45-65 years in good health. Each CDR3 is given with its conserved first and last residue. The order of the fields is J gene, D gene, V gene, clone size, CDR3 DNA, CDR3 protein. The D gene is left open where the match is weak. The listing skips clone size in some rows; elsewhere it reads once, few, many or a size class.

>TRBJ2-1|NA|TRBV20-1|NA
TGCAGTGCCAGTAGTGGGACACTTTACAATGAGCAGTTCTTC
CSASSGTLYNEQFF
>TRBJ2-1|NA|TRBV7-6|NA
TGTGCCAGCAGCTTAAGTTGGTCTAGCGAGGGCAATGAGCAGTTCTTC
CASSLSWSSEGNEQFF
>TRBJ2-1|NA|TRBV27|NA
TGTGCCAGCAGGTTAAGACAGAACAATGAGCAGTTCTTC
CASRLRQNNEQFF
>TRBJ1-5|NA|TRBV28|NA
TGTGCCAGCAGGGCCCTAATCCCTGGTCAGCCCCAGCATTTT
CASRALIPGQPQHF
>TRBJ2-7|NA|TRBV5-1|NA
TGCGCCAGCAGCTTGGGGACTTGGGACCAGGAATACTTC
CASSLGTWDQEYF
>TRBJ2-1|NA|TRBV3-1/TRBV3-2|NA
TGTGCCAGCAGCCAAACACCCAAGGGTGAGCAGTTCTTC
CASSQTPKGEQFF
>TRBJ2-1|NA|TRBV10-3|NA
TGTGCCATCAGTGTGCAGCGGGCGAACAATGAGCAGTTCTTC
CAISVQRANNEQFF
>TRBJ1-1|NA|TRBV19|once
TGTGCCAGTAGGGTTATAGGGGCAGGCACTGAAGCTTTCTTT
CASRVIGAGTEAFF
>TRBJ2-7|NA|TRBV7-9|few
TGTGCCAGCAGCTTGGAGGACGAGCAGTACTTC
CASSLEDEQYF
>TRBJ2-1|TRBD2|TRBV28|NA
TGTGCCAGCAGTTTCCGGGAGGCCTACAATGAGCAGTTCTTC
CASSFREAYNEQFF
>TRBJ1-5|NA|TRBV6-6|NA
TGTGCCAGCAGTCAACTGCAGGGGTTCCAGCCCCAGCATTTT
CASSQLQGFQPQHF
>TRBJ1-6|TRBD1|TRBV14|NA
TGTGCCAGCAGCCGGGACAGGGGAAATTCACCCCTCCACTTT
CASSRDRGNSPLHF
>TRBJ2-7|NA|TRBV6-5|NA
TGTGCCAGCACCCTAGTAGGGGTTAGCTCCTACGAGCAGTACTTC
CASTLVGVSSYEQYF
>TRBJ2-1|NA|TRBV5-1|NA
TGCGCCAGCAGCTTTGTTCGGACGAGGGAGCAGTTCTTC
CASSFVRTREQFF
>TRBJ2-1|NA|TRBV20-1|NA
TGCAGTGCTAAAGGCAATGAGCAGTTCTTC
CSAKGNEQFF
>TRBJ1-3|NA|TRBV5-5|NA
TGTGCCAGCAGCTTCGGCTGGAGCTCTGGAAACACCATATATTTT
CASSFGWSSGNTIYF
>TRBJ1-3|TRBD1|TRBV18|few
TGTGCCAGCTCACCGCGAGGACAGGCCTTCGGTGGAAACACCATATATTTT
CASSPRGQAFGGNTIYF